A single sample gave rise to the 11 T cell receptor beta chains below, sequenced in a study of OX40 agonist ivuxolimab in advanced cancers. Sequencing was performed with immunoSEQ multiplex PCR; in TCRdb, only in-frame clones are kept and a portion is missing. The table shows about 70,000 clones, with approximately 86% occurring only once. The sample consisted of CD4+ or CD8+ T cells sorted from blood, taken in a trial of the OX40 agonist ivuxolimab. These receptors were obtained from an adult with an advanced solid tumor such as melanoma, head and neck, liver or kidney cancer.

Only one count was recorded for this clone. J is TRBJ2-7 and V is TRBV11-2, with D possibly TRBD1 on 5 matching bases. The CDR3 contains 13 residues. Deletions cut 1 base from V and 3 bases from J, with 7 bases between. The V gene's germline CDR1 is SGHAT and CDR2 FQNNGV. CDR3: CASSLGTIYEQYF. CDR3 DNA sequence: TGTGCCAGCAGCTTAGGGACAATCTACGAGCAGTACTTC.

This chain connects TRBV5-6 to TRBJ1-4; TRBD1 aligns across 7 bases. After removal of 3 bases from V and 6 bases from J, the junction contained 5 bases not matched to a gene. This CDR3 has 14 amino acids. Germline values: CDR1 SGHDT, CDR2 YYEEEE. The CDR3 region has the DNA TGTGCCAGCAGCTGGGACAGATGGGATGAAAAACTGTTTTTT. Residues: CASSWDRWDEKLFF.

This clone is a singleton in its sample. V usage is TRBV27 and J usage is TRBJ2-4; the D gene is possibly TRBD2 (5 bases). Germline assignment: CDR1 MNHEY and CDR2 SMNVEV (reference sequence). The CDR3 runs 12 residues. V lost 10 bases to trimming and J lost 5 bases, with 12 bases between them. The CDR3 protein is CANGGRENIQYF. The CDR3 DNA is TGTGCCAACGGCGGGCGCGAAAACATTCAGTACTTC.

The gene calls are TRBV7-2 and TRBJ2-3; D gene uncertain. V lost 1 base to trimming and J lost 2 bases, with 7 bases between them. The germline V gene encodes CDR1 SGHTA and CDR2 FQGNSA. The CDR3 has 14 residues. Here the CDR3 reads CASSLGAVTDTQYF. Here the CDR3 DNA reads TGTGCCAGCAGCTTAGGAGCCGTCACAGATACGCAGTATTTT.

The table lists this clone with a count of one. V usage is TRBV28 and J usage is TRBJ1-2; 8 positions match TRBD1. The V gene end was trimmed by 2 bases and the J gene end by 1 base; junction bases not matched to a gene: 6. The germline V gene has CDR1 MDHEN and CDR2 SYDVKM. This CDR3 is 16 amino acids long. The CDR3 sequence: CASSLEPGQGNYGYTF. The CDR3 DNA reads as TGTGCCAGCAGTTTAGAACCCGGACAGGGTAACTATGGCTACACCTTC.

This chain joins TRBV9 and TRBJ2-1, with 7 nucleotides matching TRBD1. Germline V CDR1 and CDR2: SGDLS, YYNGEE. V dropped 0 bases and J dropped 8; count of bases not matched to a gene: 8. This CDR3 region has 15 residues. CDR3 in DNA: TGTGCCAGCAGCGTAGAGAGTACAGGGGATGATGAGCAGTTCTTC. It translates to CASSVESTGDDEQFF.

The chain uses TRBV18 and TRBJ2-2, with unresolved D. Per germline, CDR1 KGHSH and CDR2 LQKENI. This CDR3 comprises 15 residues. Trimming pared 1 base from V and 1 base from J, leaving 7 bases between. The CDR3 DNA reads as TGTGCCAGCTCACCACTGCAGAAGAACACCGGGGAGCTGTTTTTT. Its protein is CASSPLQKNTGELFF.

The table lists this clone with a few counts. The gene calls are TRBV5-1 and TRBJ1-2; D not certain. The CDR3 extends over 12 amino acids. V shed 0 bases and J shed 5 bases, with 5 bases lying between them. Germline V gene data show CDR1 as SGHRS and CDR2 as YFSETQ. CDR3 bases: TGCGCCAGCAGCTTGGATCCGTATGGCTACACCTTC. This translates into CASSLDPYGYTF.

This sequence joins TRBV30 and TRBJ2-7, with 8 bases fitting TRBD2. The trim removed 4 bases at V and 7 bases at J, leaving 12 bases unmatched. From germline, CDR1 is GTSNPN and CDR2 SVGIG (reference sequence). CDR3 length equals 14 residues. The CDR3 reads CAWNPGLAIGEQYF. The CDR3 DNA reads TGTGCCTGGAATCCCGGACTAGCTATCGGGGAGCAGTACTTC.

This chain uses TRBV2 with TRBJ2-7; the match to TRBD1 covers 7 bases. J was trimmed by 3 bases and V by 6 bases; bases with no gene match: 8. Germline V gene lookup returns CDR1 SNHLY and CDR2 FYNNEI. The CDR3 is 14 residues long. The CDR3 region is CASRAGTASYEQYF. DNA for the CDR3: TGTGCCAGCAGGGCCGGGACAGCTAGCTACGAGCAGTACTTC.

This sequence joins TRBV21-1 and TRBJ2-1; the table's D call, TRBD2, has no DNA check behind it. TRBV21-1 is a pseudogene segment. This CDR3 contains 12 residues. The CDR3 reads CASSNREGEQFF. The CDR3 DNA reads TGTGCCAGCAGCAATAGGGAGGGTGAGCAGTTCTTC.